The rows below give T cell receptor beta chains drawn from one sample of a study. TCRdb re-called the 5' RACE reads through MiXCR, storing one row per CDR3 protein. The sample has just over 60,000 distinct CDR3 sequences, roughly 30% seen once; the top ten hold over 2%. Sequencing used tumor-infiltrating naive CD4+ T cells sorted from the breast tumor. Every receptor here comes from a female donor with breast cancer. CDR3s include the opening cysteine and the closing phenylalanine or tryptophan. Clone size is not always given. Where it is, it says once, few, many or a class for expanded clones.

CDR3 protein,V gene,clone size
CAIKPGQGARANTGELFF,TRBV10-3,-
CASSLQIRSGNTIYF,TRBV5-1,many
CASSIKEDRENTEAFF,TRBV6-2/TRBV6-3,-
CATSRDVEPQHF,TRBV15,many
CASSLARSNQPQHF,TRBV7-9,-
CAWSVRAGVGETQYF,TRBV30,once
CASIRYSGSSTDTQYF,TRBV6-5,few
CASFSSGANVLTF,TRBV28,-
CASSQGTGGIGEQFF,TRBV3-1,-
CASSYEEQGIYEQYF,TRBV6-5,-
CSASSSGGTDTQYF,TRBV20-1,few
CASRLSGGTKGNTIYF,TRBV6-6,-
CASILGSVGFTEAFF,TRBV19,once
CASSQDLTVYGYTF,TRBV4-2,many
CASSSAGTPRLYEQYF,TRBV7-2,-
CSATRWDREEETQYF,TRBV20-1,-
CAREETQYF,TRBV5-1,-
CASSLQGLDEQYF,TRBV5-1,-
CSAMDRGNEKLFF,TRBV20-1,-
CASSQALLTGGFRGYTF,TRBV14,-
CASSLVDSGSRNEQFF,TRBV12-3/TRBV12-4,-
CSARRTNTEAFF,TRBV20-1,-